These 10 T cell receptor beta chains originate from one sample sequenced in a study of blood T cells in healthy people across ages. Combining a sample-barcoded 5' primer with a J-beta primer mix, a second PCR ran for roughly 6 to 11 cycles. TCRdb fed the 5' RACE reads into MiXCR, producing one record per CDR3 protein. The sample has 650,000 to 1,000,000 distinct CDR3 sequences; 36% are singletons. Sequenced material: blood. These receptors were obtained from a man between 18 and 35 years old in good health.

This clonotype has a single count. The genes are TRBV6-5 and TRBJ2-2, with 7 bases identical to TRBD1. The CDR3 runs 14 residues. The germline CDR1 and CDR2 sequences are MNHEY and SVGAGI. V lost 3 bases to trimming and J lost 6 bases; unmatched junction nucleotides: 4. The CDR3 nucleotides read TGTGCCAGCAGTTATCAGGGGGTACCCGGGGAGCTGTTTTTT. It is translated as CASSYQGVPGELFF.

The rearrangement uses TRBV6-4 and TRBJ1-1; D may be TRBD1 (5 bases). The CDR3 length is 14 residues. From germline, CDR1 is MRHNA and CDR2 SNTAGT. Deletions cut 2 bases from V and 4 bases from J, with 11 bases between. The CDR3 DNA reads as TGTGCCAGCAGTGACGGGGGAGGCGGCACTGAAGCTTTCTTT. This codes for CASSDGGGGTEAFF.

The gene calls are TRBV14 and TRBJ2-5; no definite D call. The V gene's germline CDR1 is SGHDN and CDR2 FVKESK. V gave up 0 bases and J gave up 6 bases, with 2 bases separating them. There are 11 residues in the CDR3. CDR3 protein: CASSQEQTQYF. CDR3 nucleotides: TGTGCCAGCAGCCAAGAGCAGACCCAGTACTTC.

Concerning this clonotype: This could be a read error, since a much larger clone is one nucleotide away. The V gene is TRBV6-1, the J gene TRBJ2-3; D is possibly TRBD2 (6 bases). The V and J ends lost 0 bases and 4 bases respectively, with 17 bases between them. The CDR3 contains 17 residues. Germline CDR1 reads MNHNS; CDR2 reads SASEGT. The CDR3 is CASSEATGGFNADTQYF. Here the CDR3 DNA reads TGTGCCAGCAGTGAAGCGACTGGGGGGTTCAACGCAGATACGCAGTATTTT.

In this sample, this clonotype turned up a few times. In DNA, the CDR3 is TGTGCCAGCAGTTACTCGGGGGACGACGAGCAGTACTTC. This translates into CASSYSGDDEQYF. V is TRBV6-2 or TRBV6-3 and J is TRBJ2-7; the D call may be TRBD1 or TRBD2 (5 bases each). The CDR3 has 13 residues. Trimming stripped 0 bases from V and 5 bases from J, with 8 bases between. Germline CDR1 and CDR2: MNHEY and SVGEGT.

This rearrangement joins TRBV6-1 to TRBJ2-3, with 8 bases fitting TRBD2. Germline CDR1 MNHNS, CDR2 SASEGT. The length of the CDR3 is 13 residues. V dropped 8 bases and J dropped 0; count of bases not matched to a gene: 1. CDR3 DNA sequence: TGTGCCAGCGAGCGGGGGAGCACAGATACGCAGTATTTT. This translates into CASERGSTDTQYF.

This sequence joins TRBV12-3 or TRBV12-4 and TRBJ2-5; 12 bases are a match to TRBD1. With 4 bases clipped from V and 5 bases from J, the junction kept 8 bases outside the gene matches. The CDR3 consists of 16 residues. CDR3 sequence (DNA): TGTGCCAGCAGTTCAGCCGGGACAGGGGGCCGTGAGACCCAGTACTTC. Amino acids: CASSSAGTGGRETQYF.

This clonotype was counted at least ten times. The V gene is TRBV10-3, the J gene TRBJ2-7; no definite D call. This CDR3 spans 13 amino acids. In germline, CDR1 is ENHRY, CDR2 SYGVKD. Trimming cost V 6 bases and J 5 bases, with 14 bases left between them. The CDR3 DNA reads TGTGCCATCAGCGACAAGCCCTTAGACGAGCAGTACTTC. Translating it yields CAISDKPLDEQYF.

About this clonotype: A much larger clone differs from this one at a single base, so this may be a read error. V is TRBV12-3 or TRBV12-4 and J is TRBJ1-2; possibly TRBD1 for D (5 bases). This CDR3 is built from 10 residues. This CDR3 reads CASKGSGFTF. In DNA form, the CDR3 reads TGTGCCAGCAAGGGGTCTGGCTTCACCTTC.

In this sample, this clonotype turned up a few times. The rearrangement uses TRBV27 and TRBJ2-1; D is tentatively TRBD1 or TRBD2 (6 bases each). From germline, CDR1 is MNHEY and CDR2 SMNVEV (reference sequence). V was shortened by 0 bases and J by 12 bases, with 18 bases between the two germline ends. This CDR3 region has 15 residues. CDR3 DNA sequence: TGTGCCAGCAGTTTATCGCGAGGGGGAGGTTTAAGGCAGTTCTTC. Protein product: CASSLSRGGGLRQFF.